One sample yielded the 2 T cell receptor beta chains listed below, sequenced in a study of shared clonotypes between healthy human individuals. Measured with immunoSEQ multiplex PCR; TCRdb has only the in-frame clones, and not every one. The data contain about 1.5 million clones, roughly 96% of them singletons. The sequencing input was naive CD4+ T cells sorted from blood. Subset in this sample: CD45RA+ positively selected. These receptors were obtained from a man younger than 45 in good health.

J is TRBJ2-1 and V is TRBV5-1; perhaps TRBD2 as D (6 bases). The CDR3 spans 14 residues. The germline V gene encodes CDR1 SGHRS and CDR2 YFSETQ. V was shortened by 5 bases and J by 7 bases, with 16 bases between the two germline ends. CDR3: CASRGSGLTNEQFF. In DNA form, the CDR3 reads TGCGCCAGCAGGGGTAGCGGACTTACAAATGAGCAGTTCTTC.

Worth noting for this clone: One end of the junction is discordant with germline, which a read error may explain. The chain employs TRBV7-7 and TRBJ2-1; D is possibly TRBD2 (6 bases). Germline loops: CDR1 SSHAT, CDR2 FNYEAQ (reference sequence). There are 15 residues in the CDR3. This chain's CDR3 is CASSLGRSAGNEQFF. CDR3 nucleotides: TGTGCTAGCAGCTTAGGAAGGTCGGCGGGAAATGAGCAGTTCTTC.